Following are 11 T cell receptor beta chains from one sample sequenced in a study of shared clonotypes between healthy human individuals. Assay: immunoSEQ multiplex PCR; the TCRdb copy retains only in-frame clones and omits some. The profile shows some 1,600,000 clones, 95% to 99% of them singletons. The sample was naive CD4+ T cells sorted from blood. Documented subset: CD45RA+ positively selected. Every receptor here comes from a man younger than 45 in good health.

The chain combines TRBV25-1 with TRBJ2-7; 7 bases align to TRBD2. V lost 6 bases to trimming and J lost 7 bases; unmatched junction nucleotides: 3. This CDR3 region has 11 residues. The V gene's germline CDR1 is MGHDK and CDR2 SYGVNS. The DNA of the CDR3 is TGTGCCAGCAGGGGAGGGGAAGAGCAGTACTTC. Translated: CASRGGEEQYF.

CDR3: CASSSSGTGFEVGRGYTF. The CDR3 DNA reads TGTGCCAGCAGTTCGTCGGGGACAGGGTTTGAGGTGGGTCGTGGCTACACCTTC. This chain joins TRBV11-2 and TRBJ1-2; 9 bases align to TRBD1. Germline CDR1 SGHAT, CDR2 FQNNGV. Germline trimming cut 6 bases from V and 7 bases from J; bases unmatched to any gene: 21. The length of the CDR3 is 18 residues.

The chain has TRBV28 and TRBJ2-6; 8 bases align to TRBD1. Germline CDR1 and CDR2: MDHEN and SYDVKM. The CDR3 is made up of 15 amino acids. After removal of 8 bases from V and 1 base from J, the junction contained 4 bases not matched to a gene. CDR3 amino acids: CASPYRGSGANVLTF. The DNA for the CDR3 is TGTGCCAGCCCCTACAGGGGGTCTGGGGCCAACGTCCTGACTTTC.

The chain uses TRBV19 and TRBJ1-1; TRBD1 matches 8 bases. V was pared by 7 bases and J by 7 bases, with 11 bases of the junction left unmatched. Looked up from germline, CDR1 is LNHDA and CDR2 is SQIVND (reference sequence). The CDR3 consists of 14 residues. Here the CDR3 DNA reads TGTGCCAGTATGCCAAGGACAGGGTATGTTGAAGCTTTCTTT. It specifies CASMPRTGYVEAFF. The complete variable domain, with remaining parts taken from reference TRBV19 and TRBJ1-1, reads DGGITQSPKYLFRKEGQNVTLSCEQNLNHDAMYWYRQDPGQGLRLIYYSQIVNDFQKGDIAEGYSVSREKKESFPLTVTSAQKNPTAFYLCASMPRTGYVEAFFGQGTRLTVV.

A word on this clone: Other DNA sequences in the sample encode the same CDR3. The J gene is TRBJ2-7, the V gene TRBV27, with TRBD2 identical over 7 bases. V was pared by 3 bases and J by 1 base, with 3 bases of the junction left unmatched. The CDR3 totals 14 residues. Germline CDR1 and CDR2: MNHEY and SMNVEV (reference sequence). In nucleotides, the CDR3 is TGTGCCAGCAGTTTGGCGGGAGTTTCCTACGAGCAGTACTTC. It codes for CASSLAGVSYEQYF.

The chain has TRBV6-1 and TRBJ2-7; 9 bases are shared with TRBD2. The CDR3 has 15 residues. CDR1 and CDR2 from the germline V gene are MNHNS and SASEGT. The J segment lost 5 bases and the V segment lost 4 bases, leaving 9 bases of the junction unmatched. Here the CDR3 reads CASSVVAGGPNEQYF. The CDR3 DNA reads as TGTGCCAGCAGTGTGGTGGCGGGAGGGCCGAACGAGCAGTACTTC.

This chain joins TRBV6-5 and TRBJ2-5, with TRBD1 matching 8 bases. V lost 7 bases and J lost 1; bases outside the gene matches: 5. The CDR3 loop spans 14 amino acids. Germline V gene lookup returns CDR1 MNHEY and CDR2 SVGAGI. CDR3 amino acids: CASTDRGTQETQYF. In DNA, the CDR3 is TGTGCCAGCACTGACAGGGGTACCCAAGAGACCCAGTACTTC.

The J gene is TRBJ2-5, the V gene TRBV5-6; perhaps D is TRBD1 or TRBD2 (6 bases each). This CDR3 has 15 residues. Per the germline V gene, CDR1 is SGHDT and CDR2 is YYEEEE. The V end lost 4 bases, the J end lost 4 bases, and 17 bases lay between the germline ends. Here the CDR3 DNA reads TGTGCCAGCAGCGTGGTAGAGGGGGGCGGAGAGACCCAGTACTTC. Protein: CASSVVEGGGETQYF. Full variable domain (remainder filled in from reference TRBV5-6 and TRBJ2-5): DAGVTQSPTHLIKTRGQQVTLRCSPKSGHDTVSWYQQALGQGPQFIFQYYEEEERQRGNFPDRFSGHQFPNYSSELNVNALLLGDSALYLCASSVVEGGGETQYFGPGTRLLVL.

V usage is TRBV28 and J usage is TRBJ2-7; maybe TRBD2 (7 bases). There are 14 residues in the CDR3. The V end was cut by 6 bases, the J end by 3 bases, with 15 bases between. Germline lookup yields CDR1 MDHEN and CDR2 SYDVKM. CDR3 nucleotide sequence: TGTGCCAGCAGGACTGGGGGGGACAACTACGAGCAGTACTTC. Translating gives CASRTGGDNYEQYF.

In regard to this clone: Relative to the germline gene, one junction end is altered; a read error may explain this. The chain links TRBV7-7 to TRBJ2-1; 13 nucleotides agree with TRBD2. The CDR3 length is 18 residues. In germline, CDR1 is SSHAT, CDR2 FNYEAQ (reference sequence). The CDR3 nucleotides read TGTGCTAGCAGCGATAGGCCCGGGACTAGCGGGACCCCTATCAAGCAGTTCTTC. Amino acids: CASSDRPGTSGTPIKQFF.

The J gene is TRBJ1-4, the V gene TRBV28; TRBD1 agrees at 8 bases. Germline V gene sequence: CDR1 MDHEN, CDR2 SYDVKM. Unmatched junction bases numbered 7, after V lost 6 bases and J lost 7 bases. CDR3 length equals 14 residues. The CDR3 sequence is CASRLQGALEKLFF. In nucleotides, the CDR3 is TGTGCCAGCAGACTGCAGGGGGCCCTTGAAAAACTGTTTTTT.